Below, 15 T cell receptor beta chains from the same sample are listed, as sequenced in a study of CD8 T cells in Susac syndrome. With random hexamers, 0.5 to 1 ug RNA was reverse transcribed. From the immunoSEQ multiplex PCR reads, TCRdb called clonotypes with MiXCR, one entry per CDR3 protein. The sample yields hundreds of thousands of distinct CDR3 sequences, roughly 85% seen once. The sequencing sample was made of CD8+ T cells from PBMCs. Receptors were obtained from a human donor with multiple sclerosis.

J is TRBJ2-7 and V is TRBV4-1, with TRBD1 as a possible D gene (6 bases). The length of the CDR3 is 15 residues. Trimming removed 2 bases at V and 2 bases at J, with 13 bases between. Germline values: CDR1 MGHRA, CDR2 YSYEKL. In nucleotides, the CDR3 is TGCGCCAGCAGCCAACAGAGGGACATCGCCTACGAGCAGTACTTC. Residues: CASSQQRDIAYEQYF.

The CDR3 DNA is TGTGCCAGCAGCCAAGAATGGGGGGCTCACCGCTACGAGCAGTACTTC. Translation gives CASSQEWGAHRYEQYF. The chain joins TRBV3-1 to TRBJ2-7; either TRBD1 or TRBD2 may supply D (6 bases each). CDR3 length: 16 residues. V lost 0 bases and J lost 3, with 15 bases in between. Germline V lookup: CDR1 LGHDT, CDR2 YNNKEL (reference sequence).

The CDR3 reads CASSYHVGLNEQFF. As DNA, the CDR3 is TGTGCCAGCAGTTACCACGTGGGACTAAATGAGCAGTTCTTC. The V gene is TRBV6-5, the J gene TRBJ2-1; TRBD2 aligns across 7 bases. This CDR3 has 14 amino acids. Germline values: CDR1 MNHEY, CDR2 SVGAGI. V shed 2 bases and J 7 bases; nucleotides not matched to a gene: 5.

The V and J genes are TRBV10-2 and TRBJ2-7, with D maybe TRBD1 (6 bases). The CDR3 contains 14 residues. CDR1 and CDR2 from the germline V gene are WSHSY and SAAADI. The germline V and J ends were trimmed by 5 bases and 2 bases, with 13 bases remaining between them. Written as DNA, the CDR3 is TGCGCCAGCAGTTTCGATGGGACAACCTACGAGCAGTACTTC. Protein sequence: CASSFDGTTYEQYF.

This chain connects TRBV7-9 to TRBJ1-4; D gene ambiguous. Germline V CDR1 and CDR2: SEHNR, FQNEAQ (reference sequence). This CDR3 spans 13 amino acids. The germline V and J ends were trimmed by 5 bases and 6 bases, with 10 bases remaining between them. This CDR3 reads CASSPPHDEKLFF. In nucleotides, the CDR3 is TGTGCCAGCAGCCCTCCACATGATGAAAAACTGTTTTTT.

This chain uses TRBV5-6 with TRBJ2-1; the D gene could be TRBD1 or TRBD2 (5 bases each). Deletions cut 9 bases from V and 7 bases from J, with 17 bases between. This CDR3 has 13 residues. From germline, CDR1 is SGHDT and CDR2 YYEEEE. The CDR3 DNA follows: TGTGCCACAACCGGGGACCGGCGGAATGAGCAGTTCTTC. This translates into CATTGDRRNEQFF. Full variable domain (rest looked up from reference TRBV5-6 and TRBJ2-1): DAGVTQSPTHLIKTRGQQVTLRCSPKSGHDTVSWYQQALGQGPQFIFQYYEEEERQRGNFPDRFSGHQFPNYSSELNVNALLLGDSALYLCATTGDRRNEQFFGPGTRLTVL.

This clonotype has just one count. The chain employs TRBV12-3 or TRBV12-4 and TRBJ1-1, with D tentatively TRBD1 (6 bases). V lost 2 bases and J 1 base, leaving 11 bases between the germline ends. The CDR3 totals 15 residues. The CDR3 nucleotides are TGTGCCAGCAGTTTAATGACAGGACAGAACACTGAAGCTTTCTTT. It codes for CASSLMTGQNTEAFF.

The rearrangement links TRBV11-2 to TRBJ2-7; D is possibly TRBD1 (5 bases). V was shortened by 2 bases and J by 0 bases, with 14 bases between the two germline ends. In germline, CDR1 is SGHAT, CDR2 FQNNGV. The CDR3 contains 16 residues. The DNA of the CDR3 is TGTGCCAGCAGCTTAATGGGTGGGGCAAGCTCCTACGAGCAGTACTTC. Residues: CASSLMGGASSYEQYF.

The rearrangement uses TRBV19 and TRBJ1-4; 7 bases map to TRBD1. Per germline, CDR1 LNHDA and CDR2 SQIVND (reference sequence). The V segment lost 5 bases and the J segment 8 bases; nucleotides outside the gene matches: 14. The CDR3 length is 16 residues. CDR3 coding DNA: TGTGCCAGTAGTTTCACCGACAGGGATGAGGAAGAAAAACTGTTTTTT. It translates to CASSFTDRDEEEKLFF.

The rearrangement joins TRBV3-1 to TRBJ2-5, with 7 bases aligning to TRBD1. Germline V lookup: CDR1 LGHDT, CDR2 YNNKEL (reference sequence). Trimming took 5 bases from V and 5 from J; bases not matched to a gene: 11. The CDR3 runs to 15 residues. CDR3 residues: CASSSQTGWDETQYF. CDR3 in DNA: TGTGCCAGCAGCTCCCAGACAGGGTGGGATGAGACCCAGTACTTC.

The chain recombines TRBV4-1 with TRBJ1-1; a possible D gene is TRBD1 (5 bases). V was pared by 2 bases and J by 0 bases, with 10 bases between. Looked up from germline, CDR1 is MGHRA and CDR2 is YSYEKL. The CDR3 is made up of 15 amino acids. The CDR3 spells CASSQSEGMNTEAFF. The CDR3 DNA follows: TGCGCCAGCAGCCAATCGGAGGGGATGAACACTGAAGCTTTCTTT.

The chain carries TRBV5-1 and TRBJ2-2; possible D gene TRBD1, 6 bases. This CDR3 comprises 16 residues. Germline V gives CDR1 SGHRS, CDR2 YFSETQ. V lost 3 bases, J lost 4 bases, and 16 bases lay in between. In nucleotides, the CDR3 is TGCGCCAGCAGCTGGGACACCCAAGGACTCACCGGGGAGCTGTTTTTT. Residues: CASSWDTQGLTGELFF.

This clonotype has a handful of counts. V gene TRBV11-2 combines with J gene TRBJ2-7, with no clear D. V lost 2 bases, J lost 6 bases, and 8 bases lay in between. The CDR3 sequence is 12 residues long. Per germline, CDR1 SGHAT and CDR2 FQNNGV. The CDR3 DNA follows: TGTGCCAGCAGCTTATACTCCCGCGAGCAGTACTTC. Translated, it gives CASSLYSREQYF.

This clonotype showed up just a few times. The chain uses TRBV5-5 and TRBJ2-7; 9 positions agree with TRBD1. J was trimmed by 5 bases and V by 4 bases; bases with no gene match: 4. The CDR3 consists of 13 residues. Germline CDR1 SGHKS, CDR2 YYEKEE (reference sequence). The CDR3 spells CASSPGQGNEQYF. As DNA, the CDR3 is TGTGCCAGCAGCCCCGGACAGGGGAACGAGCAGTACTTC.

V and J are TRBV6-5 and TRBJ2-7; 8 bases are a match to TRBD1. This CDR3 comprises 15 residues. The V gene end was trimmed by 3 bases and the J gene end by 3 bases; junction bases not matched to a gene: 7. Germline-derived CDR1 and CDR2 are MNHEY and SVGAGI. CDR3 sequence: CASSYTGTGVYEQYF. CDR3 DNA: TGTGCCAGCAGTTATACTGGGACAGGAGTCTACGAGCAGTACTTC.